This T cell receptor (beta chain) was identified in a study of PD-L1 blockade in urothelial cancer. Study-wide context: Anywhere from 0 to 3 prior chemotherapy regimens had been received by patients. Samples of blood were analyzed 3 weeks (second dose) and 6 weeks after treatment start.

Documented time point: pretreatment peripheral blood. Patients presented with locally advanced or metastatic urothelial carcinoma. Germline V gives CDR1 SQVTM, CDR2 ANQGSEA. The CDR3 is 14 amino acids. Added to each PCR by spiking were synthetic TCR analog templates. TCRdb keeps only in-frame clones here, not all; method: immunoSEQ multiplex PCR. The sample yields roughly 51,000 clones, around 74% seen once. With regard to this clone: At one of its ends the junction is not consistent with the germline gene, which may arise from a read error.

The receptor's source is a man aged 65-85 years with urothelial cancer. The specimen comprised PBMCs, sampled around atezolizumab (anti-PD-L1) treatment. The chain joins TRBV29-1 to TRBJ2-2; 7 bases match TRBD2. The CDR3 DNA reads TGCAGCGTTAAAGAGGGAGGGGACACCGGGGAGCTGTTTTTT. This gives the protein CSVKEGGDTGELFF.